The following is a T cell receptor beta chain sequence with its context. Its specificity is unknown. These data originate in a study of T cell repertoires in cytomegalovirus infection. Using its own MiXCR run on the reads, TCRdb lists one record per CDR3 protein. The sample gives roughly 500,000 distinct CDR3 sequences, roughly a third of which show up once; 15% to 20% is in the top ten. Findings and caveats of the study: CMV carriers having the relevant HLA were flagged by cumulative public TCR beta family frequency.

The sequencing used cultured PBMCs, collected from culture after CMV antigen stimulation. The clonotype comes from a human donor in good health (CMV status not recorded). Some clones in this sample may be carry-over from other donors' samples.

As DNA, the CDR3 is TGTGCCAGCAGCCAAGTCCGTGACAGGGCCGCCTACGAGCAGTACGTC. This translates into CASSQVRDRAAYEQYV. The rearrangement joins TRBV3-1 to TRBJ2-7; 7 bases map to TRBD1. The CDR3 totals 16 residues. Germline-derived CDR1 and CDR2 are LGHDT and YNNKEL (reference sequence). Trimming removed 1 base from V and 2 bases from J; junction bases left unmatched: 8.